This T cell receptor (beta chain) was retrieved from a study of T cell responses to AZD1222 COVID-19 vaccine. The germline V gene has CDR1 MDHEN and CDR2 SYDVKM. Trimming left V 1 base short and J 8 bases short, with 21 bases between. The CDR3 has 17 residues. This clone came up once. Assay: immunoSEQ multiplex PCR; the TCRdb copy retains only in-frame clones and omits some. The repertoire has tens of thousands of clones, 70% to 90% of them found once; the top ten carry approximately 10%. The origin of this receptor is an adult who received the AZD1222 COVID-19 vaccine. Sequenced here: peripheral blood, sampled 28 days after the second AZD1222 dose. The chain uses TRBV28 and TRBJ1-3; the D is unclear. The CDR3 DNA follows: TGTGCCAGCAGTTTATACACCTCGACGGCCCGTGAGGACACCATATATTTT. This sequence encodes CASSLYTSTAREDTIYF.